Below, one TCR beta chain is given with its context. What it recognizes is unknown. The data were obtained in a study of blood T cells in healthy people across ages. Study-level background: About one barcoded TCR beta cDNA was captured per two T cells.

V lost 3 bases and J 0 bases, leaving 12 bases between the germline ends. Germline-derived CDR1 and CDR2 are DFQATT and SNEGSKA (reference sequence). The CDR3 spans 14 residues. A second roughly 6 to 11 cycle PCR used barcoded and J-beta primers. MiXCR, run by TCRdb on the 5' RACE reads, gives a single entry per CDR3 protein. The sample includes 850,000 to 1,100,000 distinct CDR3 sequences, more than 30% of them seen just once. Regarding the study as a whole: PBMCs went unsorted, and a conclusive naive versus antigen-experienced comparison was therefore prevented. The percentage of naive T cells correlated strongly with TCR beta diversity.

Each of the donors had roughly 10 milliliters of peripheral blood drawn into EDTA-treated Vacutainer tubes. This TCR was recovered from a man aged 18 to 29 in good health. Specimen: blood. The V call is TRBV20-1, the J call TRBJ2-7; either TRBD1 or TRBD2 may supply D (5 bases each). The CDR3 spells CSARVRGTSYEQYF. The CDR3 DNA reads as TGCAGTGCTAGGGTGAGAGGGACCTCCTACGAGCAGTACTTC.